The source of this T cell receptor (beta chain) is a study of circulating CD8 cells and anti-PD-1 response in melanoma. Across the study: Non-responders showed stable or progressive disease; responders showed complete or partial response.

From live CD3+CD8+TCRalphabeta+ cells, four PD-1 and/or TIGIT subsets were sorted. This clonotype is categorized as large. Its antigen is as yet unknown. Findings and caveats of the study: A small cohort with few responders supplied the baseline and M1 comparisons. Expanded sorted subsets were checked for tumor reactivity using peptides. Under 7.5% of TRB clonotypes were shared between subsets at M1.

The QIAseq Immune Repertoire TCR panel built the libraries from roughly 16 ng of total RNA. TCRdb re-called the reads through MiXCR, storing one row per CDR3 protein. The profile shows 1,300 or so distinct CDR3 sequences, roughly a tenth of them singletons. V was shortened by 4 bases and J by 0 bases, with 8 bases between the two germline ends. Germline V gives CDR1 SGHNT, CDR2 YYREEE (reference sequence). The CDR3 length is 13 residues. The sequence was obtained from a human donor with melanoma. Sequenced here: CD8+ T cells from PBMCs, sampled at baseline or after one month of anti-PD-1 therapy (not recorded which). This rearrangement joins TRBV5-4 to TRBJ2-7; TRBD2 is a possible D gene (6 bases). The CDR3 DNA is TGTGCCAGCAGCAGGCGGGGCTCCTACGAGCAGTACTTC. It yields the protein CASSRRGSYEQYF.